This record looks at one T cell receptor beta chain sequence and its context. Measured with immunoSEQ multiplex PCR; TCRdb has only the in-frame clones, and not every one. This table holds 130,000 to 150,000 clones, more than 85% found once. These data are taken from a study of control samples from healthy donors and cancer patients. The sample taken for sequencing was blood. The origin of this receptor is a young man in good health.

This CDR3 is CASSEQGSSGNTIYF. Written as DNA, the CDR3 is TGTGCCAGCAGTGAACAGGGAAGCTCTGGAAACACCATATATTTT. The chain uses TRBV6-1 and TRBJ1-3; TRBD1 might be the D (5 bases). CDR1 is MNHNS, CDR2 SASEGT, per germline. This CDR3 is built from 15 residues. V lost 2 bases and J 0 bases, leaving 8 bases between the germline ends.